This T cell receptor (beta chain) came from a study of cytomegalovirus exposure and HLA in healthy donors. This clone has only one observation. The antigen remains undetermined. Overall study results and limits: Researchers counted 164 TCR beta chains as cytomegalovirus-associated.

Germline loops: CDR1 SEHNR, CDR2 FQNEAQ (reference sequence). The CDR3 has 11 amino acids. V lost 5 bases and J lost 4, with 5 bases in between. PCR used 60 Vbeta primers and 13 Jbeta primers. Sequencing used immunoSEQ multiplex PCR; TCRdb keeps in-frame clones, though not all of them. Here the sample spans 150,000 to 250,000 clones, more than 75% being singletons. The V gene is TRBV7-9, the J gene TRBJ2-5; D remains unclear. Specimen: PBMCs. The sequence was obtained from a woman in her forties or fifties in good health and CMV-seropositive. The CDR3 reads CASSPGETQYF. CDR3 DNA: TGTGCCAGCAGCCCGGGAGAGACCCAGTACTTC.